The present T cell receptor (beta chain) was sequenced within a study of T cells in Graves' hyperthyroidism and ophthalmopathy. RNA transcripts provided the source from which TCR beta CDR3 regions were amplified. Primed by the HTBI set, a first-round RT-PCR was run on the TCR CDR3. TCRdb redid the calling of the multiplex PCR reads with MiXCR, one entry per CDR3 protein. The repertoire includes roughly 350,000 distinct CDR3 sequences, roughly 13% of them detected once, and approximately 35% sits in the top ten. Whole-study findings and limits: Most thyroid clonotypes with frequency above 0.001 were detected in blood. Ophthalmopathy was separated from stable hyperthyroidism by a 13 V-J model. Model output signaled ophthalmopathy a median about 6.3 months ahead of onset.

Trimming stripped 1 base from V and 2 bases from J, with 6 bases between. The CDR3 has 13 amino acids. CDR1 and CDR2 from the germline V gene are SGHRS and YFSETQ. Points on this clonotype: The antigen remains unidentified.

At least 3 on the Clinical Activity Score was recorded for ophthalmopathy patients, who also had NOSPECS grade at least 4 and duration under 3 months. The genes are TRBV5-1 and TRBJ1-1; the D is unclear. Sequenced: blood. This sequence was found in a woman aged 35 to 49 with Graves' ophthalmopathy. In DNA form, the CDR3 reads TGCGCCAGCAGCTTGTCGGAAAACACTGAAGCTTTCTTT. It translates to CASSLSENTEAFF.